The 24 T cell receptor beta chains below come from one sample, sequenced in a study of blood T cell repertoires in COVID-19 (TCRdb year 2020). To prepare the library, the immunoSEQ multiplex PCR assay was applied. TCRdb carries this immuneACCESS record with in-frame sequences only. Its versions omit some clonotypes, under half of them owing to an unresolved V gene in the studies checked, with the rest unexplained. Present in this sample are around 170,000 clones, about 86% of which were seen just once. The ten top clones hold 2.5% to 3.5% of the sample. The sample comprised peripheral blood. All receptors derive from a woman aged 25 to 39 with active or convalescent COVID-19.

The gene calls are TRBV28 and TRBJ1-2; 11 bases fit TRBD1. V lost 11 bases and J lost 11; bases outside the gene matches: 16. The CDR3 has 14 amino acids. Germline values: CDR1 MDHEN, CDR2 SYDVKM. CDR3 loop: CASLKDRGRSWYTF. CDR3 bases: TGTGCCTCGCTTAAGGACAGGGGGCGTAGCTGGTACACCTTC.

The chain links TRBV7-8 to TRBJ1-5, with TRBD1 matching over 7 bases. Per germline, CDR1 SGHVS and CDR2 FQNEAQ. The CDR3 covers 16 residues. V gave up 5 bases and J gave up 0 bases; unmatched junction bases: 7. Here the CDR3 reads CASSDDRVHSNQPQHF. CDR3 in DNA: TGTGCCAGCAGCGATGACAGGGTTCATAGCAATCAGCCCCAGCATTTT.

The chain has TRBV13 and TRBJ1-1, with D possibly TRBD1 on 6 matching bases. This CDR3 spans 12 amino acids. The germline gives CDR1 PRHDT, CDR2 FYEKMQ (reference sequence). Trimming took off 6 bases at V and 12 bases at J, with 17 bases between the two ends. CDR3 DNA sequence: TGTGCCAGCAGTATCGAGGGCCGGGACACTTTCTTT. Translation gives CASSIEGRDTFF. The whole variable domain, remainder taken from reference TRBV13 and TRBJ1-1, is AAGVIQSPRHLIKEKRETATLKCYPIPRHDTVYWYQQGPGQDPQFLISFYEKMQSDKGSIPDRFSAQQFSDYHSELNMSSLELGDSALYFCASSIEGRDTFFGQGTRLTVV.

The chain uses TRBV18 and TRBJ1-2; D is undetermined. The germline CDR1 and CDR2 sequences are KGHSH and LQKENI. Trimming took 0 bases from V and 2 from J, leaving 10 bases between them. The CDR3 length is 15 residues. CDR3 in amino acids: CASSPPPGMNYGYTF. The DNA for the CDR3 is TGTGCCAGCTCACCACCGCCAGGCATGAACTATGGCTACACCTTC.

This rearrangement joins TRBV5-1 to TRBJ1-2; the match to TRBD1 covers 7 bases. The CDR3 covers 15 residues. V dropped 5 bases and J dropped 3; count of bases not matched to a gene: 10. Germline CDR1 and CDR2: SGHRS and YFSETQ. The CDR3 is CASSYGGTEYYGYTF. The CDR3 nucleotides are TGCGCCAGCAGTTATGGCGGGACAGAGTACTATGGCTACACCTTC.

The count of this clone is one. The CDR3 bases are TGTGCCAGCAGCCAAGATGGTCTAGCGGGGGGTTCTAAAGAAGAGACCCAGTACTTC. Translation: CASSQDGLAGGSKEETQYF. The chain is built from TRBV3-1 (or the pseudogene TRBV3-2) and TRBJ2-5; 11 nucleotides line up with TRBD2. With 0 bases clipped from V and 3 bases from J, the junction kept 12 bases outside the gene matches. In germline, CDR1 is LGHDT, CDR2 YNNKEL (reference sequence). The length of the CDR3 is 19 residues.

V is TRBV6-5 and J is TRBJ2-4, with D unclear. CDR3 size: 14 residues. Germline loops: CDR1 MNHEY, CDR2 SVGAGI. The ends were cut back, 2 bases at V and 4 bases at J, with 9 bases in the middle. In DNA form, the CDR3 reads TGTGCCAGCAGTTACGGCGGATCGAAAAACATTCAGTACTTC. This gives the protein CASSYGGSKNIQYF.

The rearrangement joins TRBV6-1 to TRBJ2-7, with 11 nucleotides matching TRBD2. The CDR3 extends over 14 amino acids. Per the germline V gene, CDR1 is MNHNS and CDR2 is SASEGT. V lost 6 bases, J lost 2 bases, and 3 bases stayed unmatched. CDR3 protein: CASRTSGVTYEQYF. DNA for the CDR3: TGTGCCAGCAGGACTAGCGGGGTGACCTACGAGCAGTACTTC.

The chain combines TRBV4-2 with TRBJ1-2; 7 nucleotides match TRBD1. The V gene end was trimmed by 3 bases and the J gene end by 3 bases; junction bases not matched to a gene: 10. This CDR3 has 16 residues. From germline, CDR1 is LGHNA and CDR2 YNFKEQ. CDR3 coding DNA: TGTGCCAGCAGCCAGGTTAGGGACAGCATCCACTATGGCTACACCTTC. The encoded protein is CASSQVRDSIHYGYTF.

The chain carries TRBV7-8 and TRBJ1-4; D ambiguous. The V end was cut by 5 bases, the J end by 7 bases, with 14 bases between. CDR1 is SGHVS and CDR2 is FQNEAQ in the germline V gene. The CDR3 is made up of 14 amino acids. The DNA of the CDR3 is TGTGCCAGCAGCCCGAATCTTCGGGGTGAAAAACTGTTTTTT. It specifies CASSPNLRGEKLFF.

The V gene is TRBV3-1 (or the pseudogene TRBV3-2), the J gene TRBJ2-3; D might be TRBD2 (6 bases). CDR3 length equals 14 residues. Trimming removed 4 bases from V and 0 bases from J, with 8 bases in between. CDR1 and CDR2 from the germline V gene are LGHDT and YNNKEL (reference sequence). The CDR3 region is CASSRGTSTDTQYF. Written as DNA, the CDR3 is TGTGCCAGCAGCCGAGGGACTAGCACAGATACGCAGTATTTT.

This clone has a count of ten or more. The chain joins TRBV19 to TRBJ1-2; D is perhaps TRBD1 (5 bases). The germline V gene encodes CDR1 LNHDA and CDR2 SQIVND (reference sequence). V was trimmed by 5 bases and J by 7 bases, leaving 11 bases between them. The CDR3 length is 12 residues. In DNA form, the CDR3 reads TGTGCCAGTAGTCCGGGCAGGGCTGGCTACACCTTC. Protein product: CASSPGRAGYTF.

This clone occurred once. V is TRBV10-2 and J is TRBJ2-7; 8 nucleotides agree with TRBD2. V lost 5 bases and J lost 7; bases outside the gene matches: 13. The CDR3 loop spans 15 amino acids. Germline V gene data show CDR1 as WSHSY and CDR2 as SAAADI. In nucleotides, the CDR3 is TGCGCCAGCAGTCTTTTGGGCGGGGGGTCTGGTGAGCAGTACTTC. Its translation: CASSLLGGGSGEQYF.

The CDR3 here is CASSVDSGTYEQYF. CDR3 DNA: TGTGCCAGTAGTGTCGACAGTGGCACCTACGAGCAGTACTTC. The chain uses TRBV19 and TRBJ2-7; maybe TRBD1 (5 bases). The CDR3 totals 14 residues. Germline CDR1 and CDR2: LNHDA and SQIVND (reference sequence). With 5 bases removed from V and 2 bases from J, the gap between germline ends came to 13 bases.

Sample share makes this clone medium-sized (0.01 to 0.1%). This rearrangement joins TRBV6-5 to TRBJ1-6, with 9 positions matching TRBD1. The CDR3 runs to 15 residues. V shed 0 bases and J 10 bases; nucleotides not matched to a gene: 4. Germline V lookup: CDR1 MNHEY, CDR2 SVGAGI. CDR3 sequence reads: CASSYSETGGSPLHF. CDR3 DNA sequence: TGTGCCAGCAGTTACTCTGAGACAGGGGGGTCACCCCTCCACTTT.

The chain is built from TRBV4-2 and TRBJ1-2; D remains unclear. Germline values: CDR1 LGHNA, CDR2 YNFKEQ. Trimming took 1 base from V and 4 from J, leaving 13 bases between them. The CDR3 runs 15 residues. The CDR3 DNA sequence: TGTGCCAGCAGCCAAGCAATTATCTACTCCTATGGCTACACCTTC. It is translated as CASSQAIIYSYGYTF.

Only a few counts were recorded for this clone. The CDR3 here is CASSLEQGGTEAFF. CDR3 coding DNA: TGTGCCAGCAGCTTAGAGCAGGGCGGTACTGAAGCTTTCTTT. This chain joins TRBV11-3 and TRBJ1-1; TRBD1 might be the D (5 bases). The germline V gene encodes CDR1 SGHNT and CDR2 YENEEA. The length of the CDR3 is 14 residues. V was trimmed by 0 bases and J by 5 bases, leaving 10 bases between them.

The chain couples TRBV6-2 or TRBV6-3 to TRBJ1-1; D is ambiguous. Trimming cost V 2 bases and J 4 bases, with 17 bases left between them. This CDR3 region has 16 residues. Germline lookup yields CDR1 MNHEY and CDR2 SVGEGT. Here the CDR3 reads CASSYGRGRTSTEAFF. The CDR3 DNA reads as TGTGCCAGCAGTTACGGCCGGGGTCGGACTAGCACTGAAGCTTTCTTT.

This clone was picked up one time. The CDR3 DNA reads as TGTGCCAGCAGCGACCGACAGGGGGAGTACGAAAAACTGTTTTTT. Protein: CASSDRQGEYEKLFF. V usage is TRBV21-1 and J usage is TRBJ1-4; the table's D call, TRBD1, was not checked against the DNA. TRBV21-1 is assigned pseudogene status. CDR3 size: 15 residues.

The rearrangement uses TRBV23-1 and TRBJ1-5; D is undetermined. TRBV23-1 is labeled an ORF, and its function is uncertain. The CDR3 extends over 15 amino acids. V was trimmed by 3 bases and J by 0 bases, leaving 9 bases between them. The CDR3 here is CASSHENSSNQPQHF. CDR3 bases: TGCGCCAGCAGTCATGAGAATTCTAGCAATCAGCCCCAGCATTTT.

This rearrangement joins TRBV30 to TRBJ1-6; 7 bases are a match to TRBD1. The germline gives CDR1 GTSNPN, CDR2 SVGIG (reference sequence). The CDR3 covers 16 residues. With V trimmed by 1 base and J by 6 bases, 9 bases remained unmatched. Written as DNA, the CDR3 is TGTGCCTGGAGTGGCAATCCGGGACAGAGTAATTCACCCCTCCACTTT. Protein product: CAWSGNPGQSNSPLHF.

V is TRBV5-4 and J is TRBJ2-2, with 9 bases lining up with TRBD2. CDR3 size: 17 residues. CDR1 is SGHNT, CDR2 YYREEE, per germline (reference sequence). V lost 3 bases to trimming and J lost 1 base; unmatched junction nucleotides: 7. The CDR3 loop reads CASSSGATSGNTGELFF. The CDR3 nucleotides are TGTGCCAGCAGCTCCGGGGCGACTAGCGGGAACACCGGGGAGCTGTTTTTT. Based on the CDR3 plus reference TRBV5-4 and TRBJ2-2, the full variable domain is ETGVTQSPTHLIKTRGQQVTLRCSSQSGHNTVSWYQQALGQGPQFIFQYYREEENGRGNFPPRFSGLQFPNYSSELNVNALELDDSALYLCASSSGATSGNTGELFFGEGSRLTVL.

The CDR3 spells CASARRTANYGYTF. In nucleotides, the CDR3 is TGTGCCAGCGCTAGAAGGACAGCTAACTATGGCTACACCTTC. The chain links TRBV2 to TRBJ1-2; a possible D gene is TRBD1 (6 bases). Germline V gene data show CDR1 as SNHLY and CDR2 as FYNNEI. The CDR3 covers 14 residues. The germline V and J ends were trimmed by 8 bases and 0 bases, with 13 bases remaining between them.

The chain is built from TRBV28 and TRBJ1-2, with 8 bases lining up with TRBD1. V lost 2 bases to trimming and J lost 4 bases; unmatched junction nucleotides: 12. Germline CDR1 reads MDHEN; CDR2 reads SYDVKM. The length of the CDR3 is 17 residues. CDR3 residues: CASSLDRTGQRSYGYTF. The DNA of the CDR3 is TGTGCCAGCAGTTTAGATCGGACAGGGCAAAGAAGCTATGGCTACACCTTC.